The entry below describes one TCR beta chain. The sample belongs to a study of blood T cells in healthy people across ages. The V end lost 1 base, the J end lost 6 bases, and 9 bases lay between the germline ends. The CDR3 is 13 amino acids. Per germline, CDR1 SGHRS and CDR2 YFSETQ. The second PCR ran about 6 to 11 cycles with a sample-barcoded 5' primer and J-beta primers. Every cDNA molecule carried a tag from a template-switch adaptor bearing 12 random nucleotides. TCRdb used MiXCR to reprocess the 5' RACE reads, holding one entry per CDR3 protein. The sample shows roughly 650,000 distinct CDR3 sequences, roughly 30% of them seen only once.

The TCR was taken from a woman of 80 years or more in good health. What was sequenced was blood. This sequence joins TRBV5-1 and TRBJ2-3, with D unresolved. This chain's CDR3 is CASSLLGRDTQYF. The CDR3 region has the DNA TGCGCCAGCAGCTTGCTCGGGCGGGATACGCAGTATTTT.